This T cell receptor beta chain was documented in a study of cytomegalovirus exposure and HLA in healthy donors. 60 Vbeta and 13 Jbeta primers were used in PCR. The table came from immunoSEQ multiplex PCR; TCRdb's copy has only in-frame clones and leaves some out. The data hold 250,000 to 350,000 clones, with 75% to 90% observed a single time. The germline V gene has CDR1 LGHNA and CDR2 YSLEER. The CDR3 covers 16 residues. V lost 0 bases to trimming and J lost 3 bases; unmatched junction nucleotides: 6. This receptor was identified in a man aged 40-49 years in good health and CMV-seropositive. This chain links TRBV4-3 with TRBJ2-7; TRBD1 matches 9 bases. Sequencing was carried out using PBMCs. The CDR3 DNA follows: TGCGCCAGCAGCCAAGATCCGGGACAGGGAGGCTACGAGCAGTACTTC. It specifies CASSQDPGQGGYEQYF.